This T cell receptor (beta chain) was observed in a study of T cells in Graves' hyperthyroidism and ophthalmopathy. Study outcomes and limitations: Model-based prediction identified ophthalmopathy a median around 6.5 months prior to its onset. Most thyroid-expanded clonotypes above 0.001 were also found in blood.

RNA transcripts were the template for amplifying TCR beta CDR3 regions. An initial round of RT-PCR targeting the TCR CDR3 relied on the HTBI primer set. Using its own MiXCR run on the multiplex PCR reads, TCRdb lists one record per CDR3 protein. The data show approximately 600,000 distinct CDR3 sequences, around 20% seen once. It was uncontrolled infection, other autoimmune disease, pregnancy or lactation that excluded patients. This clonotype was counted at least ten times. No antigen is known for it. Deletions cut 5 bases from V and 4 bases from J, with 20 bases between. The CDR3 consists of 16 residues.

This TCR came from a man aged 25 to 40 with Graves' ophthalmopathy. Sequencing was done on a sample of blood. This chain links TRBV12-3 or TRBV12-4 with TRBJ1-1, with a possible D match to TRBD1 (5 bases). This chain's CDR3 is CASSHTGPQTITEAFF. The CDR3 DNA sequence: TGTGCCAGCAGTCATACGGGACCCCAAACGATCACTGAAGCTTTCTTT.